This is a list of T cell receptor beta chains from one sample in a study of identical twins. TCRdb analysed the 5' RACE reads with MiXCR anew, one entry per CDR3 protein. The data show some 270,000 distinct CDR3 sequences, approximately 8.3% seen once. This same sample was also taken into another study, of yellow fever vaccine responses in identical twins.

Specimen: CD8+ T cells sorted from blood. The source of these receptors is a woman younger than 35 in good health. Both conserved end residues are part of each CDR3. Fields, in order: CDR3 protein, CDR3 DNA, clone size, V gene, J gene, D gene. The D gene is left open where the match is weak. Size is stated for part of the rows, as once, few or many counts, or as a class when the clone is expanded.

CDR3 protein: CASSERGLTFNYEQYF
CDR3 DNA: TGTGCCAGCAGTGAAAGGGGACTCACCTTTAATTACGAGCAGTACTTC
clone size: -
V gene: TRBV2
J gene: TRBJ2-7
D gene: -

CDR3 protein: CASSLASWTGVYF
CDR3 DNA: TGTGCCAGCAGTTTAGCGAGCTGGACAGGGGTGTATTTT
clone size: many
V gene: TRBV12-3/TRBV12-4
J gene: TRBJ2-3
D gene: TRBD1

CDR3 protein: CASSFSPGQGHEQFF
CDR3 DNA: TGTGCCAGCAGTTTTTCGCCCGGACAGGGCCATGAGCAGTTCTTC
clone size: many
V gene: TRBV28
J gene: TRBJ2-1
D gene: TRBD1

CDR3 protein: CASSYGEDSYEQYF
CDR3 DNA: TGTGCCAGCAGCTACGGAGAGGACTCCTACGAGCAGTACTTC
clone size: many
V gene: TRBV6-5
J gene: TRBJ2-7
D gene: -

CDR3 protein: CASSLGPPKYEQYF
CDR3 DNA: TGTGCCAGCAGCCTGGGACCGCCGAAGTACGAGCAGTACTTC
clone size: few
V gene: TRBV11-2
J gene: TRBJ2-7
D gene: -

CDR3 protein: CASSFGVLYNEQFF
CDR3 DNA: TGTGCCAGCAGCTTTGGAGTCCTTTACAATGAGCAGTTCTTC
clone size: few
V gene: TRBV7-8
J gene: TRBJ2-1
D gene: -

CDR3 protein: CASSQTGTGNYNEQFF
CDR3 DNA: TGCGCCAGCAGCCAAACCGGGACAGGGAACTACAATGAGCAGTTCTTC
clone size: many
V gene: TRBV5-1
J gene: TRBJ2-1
D gene: TRBD1

CDR3 protein: CASSWEAGYNEQFF
CDR3 DNA: TGTGCCAGCAGCTGGGAGGCAGGCTACAATGAGCAGTTCTTC
clone size: many
V gene: TRBV5-6
J gene: TRBJ2-1
D gene: -

CDR3 protein: CASSLRPTGRGDNEQFF
CDR3 DNA: TGTGCCAGCAGCTTAAGACCGACGGGGAGGGGCGACAATGAGCAGTTCTTC
clone size: many
V gene: TRBV7-9
J gene: TRBJ2-1
D gene: TRBD2

CDR3 protein: CASSQGLAGGPSTDTQYF
CDR3 DNA: TGTGCCAGCAGCCAAGGGCTAGCGGGGGGGCCAAGCACAGATACGCAGTATTTT
clone size: -
V gene: TRBV4-2
J gene: TRBJ2-3
D gene: TRBD2

CDR3 protein: CASSLAASGAYEQYF
CDR3 DNA: TGCGCCAGCAGCTTGGCGGCTAGCGGAGCCTACGAGCAGTACTTC
clone size: -
V gene: TRBV5-1
J gene: TRBJ2-7
D gene: TRBD2

CDR3 protein: CASSLLALYEQYF
CDR3 DNA: TGTGCCAGCAGCCTCCTAGCTCTCTACGAGCAGTACTTC
clone size: few
V gene: TRBV7-2
J gene: TRBJ2-7
D gene: -

CDR3 protein: CASSLRPSSYNEQFF
CDR3 DNA: TGTGCCAGCAGCCTCCGACCGTCCTCCTACAATGAGCAGTTCTTC
clone size: few
V gene: TRBV13
J gene: TRBJ2-1
D gene: -

CDR3 protein: CASTVPEGLAGGPVNEQFF
CDR3 DNA: TGTGCCAGCACTGTACCGGAGGGCCTAGCGGGAGGGCCAGTCAATGAGCAGTTCTTC
clone size: few
V gene: TRBV11-1
J gene: TRBJ2-1
D gene: TRBD2

CDR3 protein: CASNPRFYNEQFF
CDR3 DNA: TGTGCCAGTAACCCCAGGTTCTACAATGAGCAGTTCTTC
clone size: many
V gene: TRBV2
J gene: TRBJ2-1
D gene: -

CDR3 protein: CASSSPLAGVGETQYF
CDR3 DNA: TGTGCCAGCAGCTCACCGCTAGCGGGAGTGGGAGAGACCCAGTACTTC
clone size: -
V gene: TRBV7-6
J gene: TRBJ2-5
D gene: TRBD2

CDR3 protein: CASSSLTASGANVLTF
CDR3 DNA: TGCGCCAGCAGCTCTCTGACAGCCTCTGGGGCCAACGTCCTGACTTTC
clone size: many
V gene: TRBV4-1
J gene: TRBJ2-6
D gene: -

CDR3 protein: CATSRVPTNTGELFF
CDR3 DNA: TGTGCCACCAGCAGAGTCCCCACGAACACCGGGGAGCTGTTTTTT
clone size: many
V gene: TRBV15
J gene: TRBJ2-2
D gene: -

CDR3 protein: CASGLVRDYNVRGELFF
CDR3 DNA: TGTGCTAGTGGTTTGGTACGGGACTACAATGTTCGGGGGGAGCTGTTTTTT
clone size: -
V gene: TRBV12-5
J gene: TRBJ2-2
D gene: TRBD2

CDR3 protein: CASSPGLAPGGQFF
CDR3 DNA: TGTGCCAGCAGCCCAGGACTAGCCCCAGGGGGGCAGTTCTTC
clone size: few
V gene: TRBV3-1
J gene: TRBJ2-1
D gene: -

CDR3 protein: CASSEKRGPNEQFF
CDR3 DNA: TGTGCCAGCAGTGAAAAAAGGGGTCCCAATGAGCAGTTCTTC
clone size: -
V gene: TRBV2
J gene: TRBJ2-1
D gene: -

CDR3 protein: CASSHDRGKNIQYF
CDR3 DNA: TGTGCCAGCAGCCACGACAGGGGGAAAAACATTCAGTACTTC
clone size: many
V gene: TRBV6-5
J gene: TRBJ2-4
D gene: TRBD1

CDR3 protein: CASSSLGRETQYF
CDR3 DNA: TGTGCCAGCAGCTCCCTGGGCCGAGAGACCCAGTACTTC
clone size: many
V gene: TRBV28
J gene: TRBJ2-5
D gene: -

CDR3 protein: CASSYPVGSGVSYEQYF
CDR3 DNA: TGTGCCAGCAGTTACCCCGTTGGTAGCGGAGTATCCTACGAGCAGTACTTC
clone size: few
V gene: TRBV6-2/TRBV6-3
J gene: TRBJ2-7
D gene: -

CDR3 protein: CASSLLGLGAGEQYF
CDR3 DNA: TGTGCCAGCAGTCTATTGGGGCTAGGAGCAGGGGAGCAGTACTTC
clone size: -
V gene: TRBV28
J gene: TRBJ2-7
D gene: -

CDR3 protein: CSVVGQGYEAFF
CDR3 DNA: TGCAGCGTTGTGGGACAGGGGTATGAAGCTTTCTTT
clone size: few
V gene: TRBV29-1
J gene: TRBJ1-1
D gene: TRBD1

CDR3 protein: CATSTRQGYEQYF
CDR3 DNA: TGTGCCACCAGCACCAGACAGGGCTACGAGCAGTACTTC
clone size: -
V gene: TRBV15
J gene: TRBJ2-7
D gene: TRBD1

CDR3 protein: CASSLAPGGANYEQYF
CDR3 DNA: TGTGCCAGCAGCTTAGCCCCGGGAGGGGCCAACTACGAGCAGTACTTC
clone size: few
V gene: TRBV7-9
J gene: TRBJ2-7
D gene: TRBD2

CDR3 protein: CASSFAGVSYEQYF
CDR3 DNA: TGTGCCAGCAGCTTCGCGGGAGTGAGCTACGAGCAGTACTTC
clone size: many
V gene: TRBV7-2
J gene: TRBJ2-7
D gene: TRBD2

CDR3 protein: CSARGFARINSYEQYF
CDR3 DNA: TGCAGTGCTAGAGGGTTCGCGCGGATAAATTCTTACGAGCAGTACTTC
clone size: -
V gene: TRBV20-1
J gene: TRBJ2-7
D gene: -

CDR3 protein: CASSSYPGTGEDTQYF
CDR3 DNA: TGTGCCAGCAGTTCATACCCCGGGACAGGGGAAGATACGCAGTATTTT
clone size: many
V gene: TRBV28
J gene: TRBJ2-3
D gene: TRBD1

CDR3 protein: CSVEAVLEGSYNEQFF
CDR3 DNA: TGCAGCGTTGAGGCGGTTCTAGAGGGCTCCTACAATGAGCAGTTCTTC
clone size: many
V gene: TRBV29-1
J gene: TRBJ2-1
D gene: -

CDR3 protein: CASSGMGDEQFF
CDR3 DNA: TGTGCCAGCTCGGGTATGGGGGATGAGCAGTTCTTC
clone size: few
V gene: TRBV7-2
J gene: TRBJ2-1
D gene: -

CDR3 protein: CATDGGGWGEQFF
CDR3 DNA: TGTGCCACCGATGGCGGGGGGTGGGGTGAGCAGTTCTTC
clone size: -
V gene: TRBV6-6
J gene: TRBJ2-1
D gene: TRBD2

CDR3 protein: CASSSHRVGHTGELFF
CDR3 DNA: TGTGCCAGCAGCTCGCACAGGGTAGGGCACACCGGGGAGCTGTTTTTT
clone size: many
V gene: TRBV7-9
J gene: TRBJ2-2
D gene: -

CDR3 protein: CASSRGTSLTGELFF
CDR3 DNA: TGTGCCAGCAGCCGAGGGACTAGCTTAACCGGGGAGCTGTTTTTT
clone size: -
V gene: TRBV7-2
J gene: TRBJ2-2
D gene: TRBD2

CDR3 protein: CASSFAGMQSHEQFF
CDR3 DNA: TGTGCCAGCAGCTTTGCCGGGATGCAATCTCATGAGCAGTTCTTC
clone size: few
V gene: TRBV5-5
J gene: TRBJ2-1
D gene: -

CDR3 protein: CSAPPRQDYGYTF
CDR3 DNA: TGCAGTGCTCCTCCAAGACAAGACTATGGCTACACCTTC
clone size: -
V gene: TRBV20-1
J gene: TRBJ1-2
D gene: -

CDR3 protein: CASSLVRTSGANNEQFF
CDR3 DNA: TGTGCCAGCAGCTTAGTAAGGACTAGCGGGGCAAACAATGAGCAGTTCTTC
clone size: many
V gene: TRBV7-6
J gene: TRBJ2-1
D gene: TRBD2

CDR3 protein: CASSQDGTGSYGYTF
CDR3 DNA: TGCGCCAGCAGCCAAGATGGGACAGGGTCCTATGGCTACACCTTC
clone size: many
V gene: TRBV4-3
J gene: TRBJ1-2
D gene: TRBD1

CDR3 protein: CSASDPGSRGRVETQYF
CDR3 DNA: TGCAGTGCTAGTGATCCAGGGAGCAGGGGCCGGGTAGAGACCCAGTACTTC
clone size: few
V gene: TRBV20-1
J gene: TRBJ2-5
D gene: -